This T cell receptor beta chain appears in the sequencing data of a study of control samples from healthy donors and cancer patients. This clone was seen a single time. The CDR3 length is 17 residues. Germline CDR1 reads SGHVS; CDR2 reads FNYEAQ. V was pared by 5 bases and J by 2 bases, with 8 bases of the junction left unmatched. This table comes from immunoSEQ multiplex PCR, and its TCRdb copy is limited to in-frame clones, with some not included. This sample carries around 170,000 clones, roughly 89% of them seen once, and the ten largest clones take roughly 1.3%. V is TRBV7-6 and J is TRBJ2-3; TRBD2 agrees at 12 bases. Specimen: blood. This TCR was sampled from a woman in her fifties or sixties in good health. CDR3 in DNA: TGTGCCAGCAGCCGCAGACTAGCGGGGGCCATCACAGATACGCAGTATTTT. Residues: CASSRRLAGAITDTQYF.